In this sample, the clone carrying this T cell receptor beta chain turned up a few times. TCRdb recomputed calls from the 5' RACE reads with MiXCR, one row per CDR3 protein. The sample gives nearly 110,000 distinct CDR3 sequences, roughly an eighth of which show up once; around 30% is in the top ten. This sample was included in a study of T-cell memory formation after mild COVID-19. Trimming cost V 3 bases and J 4 bases, with 12 bases left between them. The CDR3 extends over 14 amino acids. Germline-derived CDR1 and CDR2 are SGHRS and YFSETQ. The chain joins TRBV5-1 to TRBJ2-3; TRBD2 is a possible D gene (5 bases). This receptor was taken from an adult woman who had mild COVID-19 (a few samples of this study predate the infection). Cell type and time point are not known. The source material was PBMCs or a T cell subset sorted from them (not recorded which). For the CDR3, the DNA is TGCGCCAGCAGCTCGGACTGGATCCCAGATACGCAGTATTTT. As protein: CASSSDWIPDTQYF.